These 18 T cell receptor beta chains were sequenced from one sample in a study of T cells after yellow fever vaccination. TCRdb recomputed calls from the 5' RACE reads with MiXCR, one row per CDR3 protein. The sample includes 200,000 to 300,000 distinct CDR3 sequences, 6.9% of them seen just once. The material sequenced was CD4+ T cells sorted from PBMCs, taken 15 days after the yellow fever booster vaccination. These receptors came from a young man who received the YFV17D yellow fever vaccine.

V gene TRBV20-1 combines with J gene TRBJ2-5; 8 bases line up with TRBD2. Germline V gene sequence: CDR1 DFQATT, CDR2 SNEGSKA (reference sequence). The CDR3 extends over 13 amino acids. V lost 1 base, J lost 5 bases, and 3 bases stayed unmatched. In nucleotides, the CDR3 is TGCAGTGCTAGAGGCGGGGGGCGGGAGACCCAGTACTTC. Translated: CSARGGGRETQYF.

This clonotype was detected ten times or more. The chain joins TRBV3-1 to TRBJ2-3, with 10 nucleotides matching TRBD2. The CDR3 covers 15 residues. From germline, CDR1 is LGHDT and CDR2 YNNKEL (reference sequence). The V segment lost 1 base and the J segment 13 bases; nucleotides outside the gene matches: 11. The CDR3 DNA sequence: TGTGCCAGCAGCCAAGCCGGGACTAGCGCCAAAAAAGAGTATTTT. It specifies CASSQAGTSAKKEYF.

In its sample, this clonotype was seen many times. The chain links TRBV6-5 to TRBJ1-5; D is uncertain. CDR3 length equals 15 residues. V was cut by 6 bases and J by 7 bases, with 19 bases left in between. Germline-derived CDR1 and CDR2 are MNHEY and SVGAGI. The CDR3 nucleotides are TGTGCCAGCAGCTCGAATAAGGGTGGGCGCCAGCCCCAGCATTTT. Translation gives CASSSNKGGRQPQHF.

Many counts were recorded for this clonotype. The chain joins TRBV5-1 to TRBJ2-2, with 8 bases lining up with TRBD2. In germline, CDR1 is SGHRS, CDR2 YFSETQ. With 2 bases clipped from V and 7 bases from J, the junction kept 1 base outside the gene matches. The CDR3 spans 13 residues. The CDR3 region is CASSFSGDGELFF. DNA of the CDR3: TGCGCCAGCAGCTTTAGCGGGGACGGGGAGCTGTTTTTT.

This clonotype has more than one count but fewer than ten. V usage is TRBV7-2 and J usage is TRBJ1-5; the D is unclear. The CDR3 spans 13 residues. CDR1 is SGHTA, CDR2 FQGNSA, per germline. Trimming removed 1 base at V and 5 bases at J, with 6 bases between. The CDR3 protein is CASSLVGDQPQHF. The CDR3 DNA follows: TGTGCCAGCAGCTTAGTTGGGGATCAGCCCCAGCATTTT.

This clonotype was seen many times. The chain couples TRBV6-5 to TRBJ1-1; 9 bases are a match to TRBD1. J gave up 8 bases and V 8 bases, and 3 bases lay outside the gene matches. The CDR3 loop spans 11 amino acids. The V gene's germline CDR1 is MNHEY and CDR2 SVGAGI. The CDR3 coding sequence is TGTGCCAGCTACAGGGGGCAGGAAGCTTTCTTT. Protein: CASYRGQEAFF.

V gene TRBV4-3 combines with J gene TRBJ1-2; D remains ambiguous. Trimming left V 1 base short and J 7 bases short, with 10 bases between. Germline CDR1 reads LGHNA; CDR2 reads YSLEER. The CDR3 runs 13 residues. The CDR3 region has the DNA TGCGCCAGCAGCCAAGGGTTGAGGGCTGGCTACACCTTC. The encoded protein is CASSQGLRAGYTF.

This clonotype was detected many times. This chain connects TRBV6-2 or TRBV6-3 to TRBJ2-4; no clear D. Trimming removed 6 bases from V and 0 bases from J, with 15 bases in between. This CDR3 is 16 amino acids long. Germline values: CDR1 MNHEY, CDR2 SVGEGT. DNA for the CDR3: TGTGCCAGCAGCCGCCATCTATCCCTAGCCAAAAACATTCAGTACTTC. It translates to CASSRHLSLAKNIQYF.

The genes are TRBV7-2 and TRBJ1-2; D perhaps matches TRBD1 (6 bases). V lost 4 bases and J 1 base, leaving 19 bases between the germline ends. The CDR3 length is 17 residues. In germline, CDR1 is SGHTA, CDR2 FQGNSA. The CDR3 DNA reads TGTGCCAGCAGCTCCCGCCCGAAACAGGGTTTTAACTATGGCTACACCTTC. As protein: CASSSRPKQGFNYGYTF.

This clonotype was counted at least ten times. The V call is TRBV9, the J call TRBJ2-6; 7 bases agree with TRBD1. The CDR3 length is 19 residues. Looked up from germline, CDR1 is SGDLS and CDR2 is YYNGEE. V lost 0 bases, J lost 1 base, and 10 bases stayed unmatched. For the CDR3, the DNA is TGTGCCAGCAGCGTAGGAACAGGGGTAGCCCGGTCTGGGGCCAACGTCCTGACTTTC. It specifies CASSVGTGVARSGANVLTF.

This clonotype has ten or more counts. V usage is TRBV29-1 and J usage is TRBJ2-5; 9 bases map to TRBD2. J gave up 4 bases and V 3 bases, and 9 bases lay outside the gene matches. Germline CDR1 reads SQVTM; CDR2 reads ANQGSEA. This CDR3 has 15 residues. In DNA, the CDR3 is TGCAGCGTTGATGGGAAAGCGGGAGGAGGAGAGACCCAGTACTTC. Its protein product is CSVDGKAGGGETQYF.

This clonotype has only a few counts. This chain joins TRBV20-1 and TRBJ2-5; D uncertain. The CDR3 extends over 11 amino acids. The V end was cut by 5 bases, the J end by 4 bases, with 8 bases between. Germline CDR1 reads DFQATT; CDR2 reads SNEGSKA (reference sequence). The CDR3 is CSAEDRETQYF. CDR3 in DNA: TGCAGTGCTGAGGACCGAGAGACCCAGTACTTC.

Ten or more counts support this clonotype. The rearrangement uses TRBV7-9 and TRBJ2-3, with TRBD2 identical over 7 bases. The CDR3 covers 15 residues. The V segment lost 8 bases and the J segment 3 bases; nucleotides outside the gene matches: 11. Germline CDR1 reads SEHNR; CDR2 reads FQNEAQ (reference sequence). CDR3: CASDLNMGGTDTQYF. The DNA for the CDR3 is TGTGCCAGCGACCTAAATATGGGGGGGACAGATACGCAGTATTTT.

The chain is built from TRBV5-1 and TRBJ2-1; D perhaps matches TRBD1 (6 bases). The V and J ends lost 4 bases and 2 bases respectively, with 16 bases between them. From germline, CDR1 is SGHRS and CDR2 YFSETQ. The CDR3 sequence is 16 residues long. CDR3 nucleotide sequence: TGCGCCAGCAGCATCGCCGGGACAAGGGCCTACAATGAGCAGTTCTTC. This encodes CASSIAGTRAYNEQFF. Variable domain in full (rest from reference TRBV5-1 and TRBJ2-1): KAGVTQTPRYLIKTRGQQVTLSCSPISGHRSVSWYQQTPGQGLQFLFEYFSETQRNKGNFPGRFSGRQFSNSRSEMNVSTLELGDSALYLCASSIAGTRAYNEQFFGPGTRLTVL.

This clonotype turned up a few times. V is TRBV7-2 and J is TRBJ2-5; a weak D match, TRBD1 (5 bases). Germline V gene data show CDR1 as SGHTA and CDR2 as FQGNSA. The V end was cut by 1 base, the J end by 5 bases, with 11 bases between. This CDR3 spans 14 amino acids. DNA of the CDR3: TGTGCCAGCAGCTTAGTTCCAGGGTTGGAGACCCAGTACTTC. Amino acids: CASSLVPGLETQYF.

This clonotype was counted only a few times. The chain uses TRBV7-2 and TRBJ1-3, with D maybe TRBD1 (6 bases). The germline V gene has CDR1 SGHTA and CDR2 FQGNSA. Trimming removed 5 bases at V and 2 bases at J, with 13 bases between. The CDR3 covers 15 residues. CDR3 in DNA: TGTGCCAGCAGCCCCACGGGGGCAACTGGAAACACCATATATTTT. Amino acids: CASSPTGATGNTIYF.

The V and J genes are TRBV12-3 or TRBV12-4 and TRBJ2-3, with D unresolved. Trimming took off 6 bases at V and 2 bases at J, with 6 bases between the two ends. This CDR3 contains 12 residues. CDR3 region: CASRPSTDTQYF. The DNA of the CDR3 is TGTGCCAGCAGGCCTTCCACAGATACGCAGTATTTT.

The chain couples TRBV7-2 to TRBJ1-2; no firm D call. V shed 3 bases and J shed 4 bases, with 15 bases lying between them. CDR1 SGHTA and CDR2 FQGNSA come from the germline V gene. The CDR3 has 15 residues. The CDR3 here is CASSLTSRGGYGYTF. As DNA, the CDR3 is TGTGCCAGCAGCTTGACGTCCCGGGGAGGCTATGGCTACACCTTC.